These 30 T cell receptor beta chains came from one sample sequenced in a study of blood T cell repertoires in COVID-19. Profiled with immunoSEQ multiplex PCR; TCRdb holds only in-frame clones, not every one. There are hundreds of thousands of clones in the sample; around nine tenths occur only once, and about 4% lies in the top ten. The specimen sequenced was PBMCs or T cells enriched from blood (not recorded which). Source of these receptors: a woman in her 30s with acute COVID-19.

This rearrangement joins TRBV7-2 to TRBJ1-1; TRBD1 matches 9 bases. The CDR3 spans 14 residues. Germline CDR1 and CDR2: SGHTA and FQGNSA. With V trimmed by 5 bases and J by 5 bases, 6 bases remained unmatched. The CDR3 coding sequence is TGTGCCAGCAGCCGGGGACAGGGTGAAACTGAAGCTTTCTTT. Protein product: CASSRGQGETEAFF.

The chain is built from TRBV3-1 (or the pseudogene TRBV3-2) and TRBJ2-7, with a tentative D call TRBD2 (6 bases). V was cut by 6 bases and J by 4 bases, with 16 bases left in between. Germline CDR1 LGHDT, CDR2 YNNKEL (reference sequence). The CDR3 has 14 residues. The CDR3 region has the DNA TGTGCCAGCAGTCGCGGGACGGAAAATTACGAGCAGTACTTC. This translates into CASSRGTENYEQYF.

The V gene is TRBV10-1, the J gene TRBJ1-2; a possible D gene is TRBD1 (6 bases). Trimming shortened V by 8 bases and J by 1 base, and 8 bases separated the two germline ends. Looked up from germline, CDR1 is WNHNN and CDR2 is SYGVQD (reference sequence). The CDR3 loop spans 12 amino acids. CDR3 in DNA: TGCGCCAGCGGGGACAATAACTATGGCTACACCTTC. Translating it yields CASGDNNYGYTF.

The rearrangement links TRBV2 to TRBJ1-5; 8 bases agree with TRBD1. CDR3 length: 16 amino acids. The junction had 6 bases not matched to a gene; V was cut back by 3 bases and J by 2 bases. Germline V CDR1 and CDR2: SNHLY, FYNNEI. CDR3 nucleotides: TGTGCCAGCAGTGAGGTGACAGGGGTCGGCAATCAGCCCCAGCATTTT. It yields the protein CASSEVTGVGNQPQHF. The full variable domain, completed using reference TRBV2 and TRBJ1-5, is EPEVTQTPSHQVTQMGQEVILRCVPISNHLYFYWYRQILGQKVEFLVSFYNNEISEKSEIFDDQFSVERPDGSNFTLKIRSTKLEDSAMYFCASSEVTGVGNQPQHFGDGTRLSIL.

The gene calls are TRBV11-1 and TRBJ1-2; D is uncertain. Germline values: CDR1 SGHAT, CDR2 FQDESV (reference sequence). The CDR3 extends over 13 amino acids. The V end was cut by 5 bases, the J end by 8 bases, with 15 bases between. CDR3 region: CASSPLQSSGYTF. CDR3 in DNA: TGTGCCAGCAGCCCCCTCCAGTCCTCCGGCTACACCTTC.

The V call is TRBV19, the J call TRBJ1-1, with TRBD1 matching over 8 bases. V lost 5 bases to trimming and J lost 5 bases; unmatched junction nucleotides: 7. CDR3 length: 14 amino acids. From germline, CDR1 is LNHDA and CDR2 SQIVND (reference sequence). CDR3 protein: CASSSTGVATEAFF. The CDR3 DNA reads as TGTGCCAGTAGTTCGACAGGGGTCGCGACTGAAGCTTTCTTT.

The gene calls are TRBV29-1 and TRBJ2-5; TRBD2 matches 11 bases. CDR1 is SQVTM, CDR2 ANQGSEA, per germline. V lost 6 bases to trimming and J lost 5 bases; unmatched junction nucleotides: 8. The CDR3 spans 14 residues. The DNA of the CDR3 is TGCAGCGTCGTAATAGCGGGGGGGCCGGAGACCCAGTACTTC. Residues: CSVVIAGGPETQYF.

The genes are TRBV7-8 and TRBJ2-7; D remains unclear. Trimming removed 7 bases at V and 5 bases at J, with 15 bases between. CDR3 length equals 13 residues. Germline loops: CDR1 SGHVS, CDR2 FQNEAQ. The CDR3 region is CASTARRRDEQYF. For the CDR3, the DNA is TGTGCCAGCACCGCCCGCAGGCGCGACGAGCAGTACTTC.

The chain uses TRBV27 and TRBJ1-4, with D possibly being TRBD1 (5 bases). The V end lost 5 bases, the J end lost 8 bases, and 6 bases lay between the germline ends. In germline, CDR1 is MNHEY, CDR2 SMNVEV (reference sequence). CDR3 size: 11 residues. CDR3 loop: CASSGGEKLFF. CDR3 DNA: TGTGCCAGCAGTGGGGGGGAAAAACTGTTTTTT.

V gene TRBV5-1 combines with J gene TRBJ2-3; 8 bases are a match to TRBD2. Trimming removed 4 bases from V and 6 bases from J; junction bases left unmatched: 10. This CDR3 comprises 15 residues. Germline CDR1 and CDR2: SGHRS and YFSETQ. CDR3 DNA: TGCGCCAGCAGCCAAGCGGGGGTGCTCGTGGATACGCAGTATTTT. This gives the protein CASSQAGVLVDTQYF.

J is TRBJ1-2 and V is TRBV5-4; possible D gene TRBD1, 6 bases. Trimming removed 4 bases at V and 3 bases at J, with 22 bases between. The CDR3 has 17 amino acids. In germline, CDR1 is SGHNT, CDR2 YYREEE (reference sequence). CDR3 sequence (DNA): TGTGCCAGCAGCGCCCACGGCGGGGGGGCGGGTGACTATGGCTACACCTTC. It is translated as CASSAHGGGAGDYGYTF.

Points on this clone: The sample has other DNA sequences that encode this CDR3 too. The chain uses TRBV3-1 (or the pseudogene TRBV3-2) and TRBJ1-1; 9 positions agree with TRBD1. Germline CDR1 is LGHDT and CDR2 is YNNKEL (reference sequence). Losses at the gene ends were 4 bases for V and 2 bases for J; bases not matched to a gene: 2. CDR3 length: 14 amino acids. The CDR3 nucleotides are TGTGCCAGCAGCCGGGGACAGGGAAACACTGAAGCTTTCTTT. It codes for CASSRGQGNTEAFF.

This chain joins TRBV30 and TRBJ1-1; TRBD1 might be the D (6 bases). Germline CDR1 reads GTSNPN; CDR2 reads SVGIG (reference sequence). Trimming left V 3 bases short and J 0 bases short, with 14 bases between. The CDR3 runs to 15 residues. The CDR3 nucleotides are TGTGCCTGGAGCCAGGGGCCCCCCATGAACACTGAAGCTTTCTTT. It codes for CAWSQGPPMNTEAFF.

This chain's CDR3 is CAWSGGQGDTQYF. CDR3 sequence (DNA): TGTGCCTGGAGTGGAGGGCAGGGGGATACGCAGTATTTT. The chain is built from TRBV30 and TRBJ2-3; a possible D gene is TRBD1 (6 bases). The CDR3 is made up of 13 amino acids. V dropped 1 base and J dropped 6 bases, with 11 bases sitting between them. From germline, CDR1 is GTSNPN and CDR2 SVGIG (reference sequence).

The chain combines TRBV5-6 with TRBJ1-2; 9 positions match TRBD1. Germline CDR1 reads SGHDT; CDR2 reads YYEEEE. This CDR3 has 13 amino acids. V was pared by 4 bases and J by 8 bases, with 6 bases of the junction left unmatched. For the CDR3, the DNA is TGTGCCAGCAGCCCACAGGGGGCGCCGGGCTACACCTTC. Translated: CASSPQGAPGYTF.

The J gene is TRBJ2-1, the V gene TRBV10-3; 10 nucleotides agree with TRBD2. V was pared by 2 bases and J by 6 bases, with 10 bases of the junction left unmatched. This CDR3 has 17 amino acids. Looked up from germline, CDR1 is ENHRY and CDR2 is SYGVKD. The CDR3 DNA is TGTGCCATCAGTGAGCCTACGACTAGCGGGTCGCCCAATGAGCAGTTCTTC. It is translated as CAISEPTTSGSPNEQFF.

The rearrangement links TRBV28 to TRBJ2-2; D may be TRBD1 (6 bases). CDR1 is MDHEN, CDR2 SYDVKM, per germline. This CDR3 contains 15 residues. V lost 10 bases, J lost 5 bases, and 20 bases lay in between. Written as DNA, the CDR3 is TGTGCCACGTCGTTACAGGGTAGGGAAACCGGGGAGCTGTTTTTT. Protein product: CATSLQGRETGELFF.

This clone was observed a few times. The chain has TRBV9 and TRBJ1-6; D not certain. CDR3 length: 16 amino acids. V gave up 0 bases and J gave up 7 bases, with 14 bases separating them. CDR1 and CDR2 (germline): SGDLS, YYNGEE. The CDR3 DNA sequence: TGTGCCAGCAGCGTAGGGAGGGAGACGACAAATTCACCCCTCCACTTT. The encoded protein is CASSVGRETTNSPLHF.

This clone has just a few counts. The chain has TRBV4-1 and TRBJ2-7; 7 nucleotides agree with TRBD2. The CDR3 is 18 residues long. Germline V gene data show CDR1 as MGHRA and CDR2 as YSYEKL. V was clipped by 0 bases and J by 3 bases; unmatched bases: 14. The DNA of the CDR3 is TGCGCCAGCAGCCAAGATGCCGGGACTACCTCCCGGCACTACGAGCAGTACTTC. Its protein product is CASSQDAGTTSRHYEQYF.

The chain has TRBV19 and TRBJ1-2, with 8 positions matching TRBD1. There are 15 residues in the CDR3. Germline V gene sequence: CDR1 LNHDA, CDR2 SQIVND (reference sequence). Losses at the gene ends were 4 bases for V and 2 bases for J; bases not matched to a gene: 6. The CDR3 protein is CASSTQTGVNYGYTF. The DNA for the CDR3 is TGTGCCAGTAGTACCCAGACAGGGGTGAACTATGGCTACACCTTC. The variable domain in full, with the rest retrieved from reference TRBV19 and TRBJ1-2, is DGGITQSPKYLFRKEGQNVTLSCEQNLNHDAMYWYRQDPGQGLRLIYYSQIVNDFQKGDIAEGYSVSREKKESFPLTVTSAQKNPTAFYLCASSTQTGVNYGYTFGSGTRLTVV.

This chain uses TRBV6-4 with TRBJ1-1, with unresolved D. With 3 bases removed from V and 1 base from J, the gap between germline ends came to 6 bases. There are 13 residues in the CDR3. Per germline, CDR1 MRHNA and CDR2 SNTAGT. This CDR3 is CASSEAANTEAFF. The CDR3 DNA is TGTGCCAGCAGTGAGGCCGCGAACACTGAAGCTTTCTTT.

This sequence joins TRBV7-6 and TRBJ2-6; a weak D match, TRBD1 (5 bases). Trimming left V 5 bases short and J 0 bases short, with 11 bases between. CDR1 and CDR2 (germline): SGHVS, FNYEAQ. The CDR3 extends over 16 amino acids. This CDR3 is CASSIGAASGANVLTF. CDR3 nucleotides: TGTGCCAGCAGCATAGGGGCAGCCTCTGGGGCCAACGTCCTGACTTTC.

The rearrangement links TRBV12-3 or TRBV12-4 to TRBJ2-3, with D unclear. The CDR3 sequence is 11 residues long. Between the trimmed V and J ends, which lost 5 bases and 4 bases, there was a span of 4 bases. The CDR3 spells CASSIADTQYF. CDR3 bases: TGTGCCAGCAGTATCGCAGATACGCAGTATTTT.

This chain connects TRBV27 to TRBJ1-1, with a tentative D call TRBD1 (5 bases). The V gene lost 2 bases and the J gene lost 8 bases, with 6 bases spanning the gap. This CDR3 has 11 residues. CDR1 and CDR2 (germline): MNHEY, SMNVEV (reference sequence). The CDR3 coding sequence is TGTGCCAGCAGTTTACGGGGGGAAGCTTTCTTT. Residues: CASSLRGEAFF.

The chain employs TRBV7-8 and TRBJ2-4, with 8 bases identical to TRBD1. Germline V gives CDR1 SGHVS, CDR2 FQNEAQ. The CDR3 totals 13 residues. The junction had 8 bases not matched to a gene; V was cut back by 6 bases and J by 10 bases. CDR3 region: CASRPLTGGIQYF. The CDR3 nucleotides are TGTGCCAGCAGGCCTTTAACAGGGGGGATTCAGTACTTC.

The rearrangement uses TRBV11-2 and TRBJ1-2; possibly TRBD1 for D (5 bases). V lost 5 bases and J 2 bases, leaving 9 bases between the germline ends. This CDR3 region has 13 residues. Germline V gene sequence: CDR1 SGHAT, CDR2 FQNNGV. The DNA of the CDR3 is TGTGCCAGCAGCCCTGACAGCAACTATGGCTACACCTTC. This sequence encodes CASSPDSNYGYTF.

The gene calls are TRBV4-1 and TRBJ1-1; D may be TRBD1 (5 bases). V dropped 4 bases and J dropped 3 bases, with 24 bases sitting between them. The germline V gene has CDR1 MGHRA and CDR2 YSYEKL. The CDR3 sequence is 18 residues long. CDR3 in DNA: TGCGCCAGCAGCCCTTTAGGCGCCTTAGGGGTTGCGGACACTGAAGCTTTCTTT. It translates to CASSPLGALGVADTEAFF.

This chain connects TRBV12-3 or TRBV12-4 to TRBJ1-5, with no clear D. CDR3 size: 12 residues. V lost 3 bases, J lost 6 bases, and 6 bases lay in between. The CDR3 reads CASSFWAQPQHF. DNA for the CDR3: TGTGCCAGCAGTTTCTGGGCTCAGCCCCAGCATTTT.

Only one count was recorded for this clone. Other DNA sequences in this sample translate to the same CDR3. The CDR3, as DNA: TGTGCCAGCTCTTTGGACAGGGCGAACACTGAAGCTTTCTTT. Translated, it gives CASSLDRANTEAFF. The rearrangement links TRBV18 to TRBJ1-1; 8 bases fit TRBD1. The CDR3 is 14 amino acids. Germline-derived CDR1 and CDR2 are KGHSH and LQKENI. V dropped 6 bases and J dropped 1; count of bases not matched to a gene: 4.

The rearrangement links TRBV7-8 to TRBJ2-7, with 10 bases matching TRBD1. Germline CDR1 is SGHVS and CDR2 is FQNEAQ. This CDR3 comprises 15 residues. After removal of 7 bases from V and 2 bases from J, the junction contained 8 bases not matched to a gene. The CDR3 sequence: CASTLTGTGAYEQYF. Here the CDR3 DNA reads TGTGCCAGCACTCTTACCGGGACAGGGGCCTACGAGCAGTACTTC. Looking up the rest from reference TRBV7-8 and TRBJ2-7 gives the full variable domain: GAGVSQSPRYKVAKRGQDVALRCDPISGHVSLFWYQQALGQGPEFLTYFQNEAQLDKSGLPSDRFFAERPEGSVSTLKIQRTQQEDSAVYLCASTLTGTGAYEQYFGPGTRLTVT.